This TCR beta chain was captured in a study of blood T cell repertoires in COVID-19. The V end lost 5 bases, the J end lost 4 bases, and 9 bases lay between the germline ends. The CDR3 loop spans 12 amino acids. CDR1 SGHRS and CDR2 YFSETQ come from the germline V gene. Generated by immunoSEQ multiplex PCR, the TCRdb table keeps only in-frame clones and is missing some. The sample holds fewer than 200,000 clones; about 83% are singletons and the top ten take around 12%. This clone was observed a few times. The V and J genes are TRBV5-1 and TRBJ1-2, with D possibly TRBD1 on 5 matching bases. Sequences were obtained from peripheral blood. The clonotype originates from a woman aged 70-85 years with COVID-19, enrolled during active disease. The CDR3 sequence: CASRGEAYGYTF. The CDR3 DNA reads TGCGCCAGCAGAGGGGAGGCCTATGGCTACACCTTC.